This T cell receptor (beta chain) is from a study of blood T cell repertoires in COVID-19. This clone came up once. Assay: immunoSEQ multiplex PCR; the TCRdb copy retains only in-frame clones and omits some. The table shows more than 400,000 clones, with less than 95% occurring only once. Residents of approximately 25 US areas, aged 18 to 89 years, made up the participants. Clinical history reported by participants formed the basis on which cohorts were assigned. Germline V gives CDR1 LGHDT, CDR2 YNNKEL (reference sequence). CDR3 length: 16 residues. V dropped 1 base and J dropped 7; count of bases not matched to a gene: 8.

The TCR comes from a man aged 18 to 35 who had recovered from COVID-19. Sequences were obtained from PBMCs or T cells enriched from blood (not recorded which). This rearrangement joins TRBV3-1 (or the pseudogene TRBV3-2) to TRBJ1-4; TRBD1 matches at 8 bases. For the CDR3, the DNA is TGTGCCAGCAGCCAAGTCCTAGGACAGGGTGGTGAAAAACTGTTTTTT. As protein: CASSQVLGQGGEKLFF.